A few counts support the clone carrying this T cell receptor beta chain. Its antigen is currently unknown. V lost 0 bases, J lost 3 bases, and 24 bases lay in between. The CDR3 loop spans 19 amino acids. Germline loops: CDR1 LGHDT, CDR2 YNNKEL (reference sequence). This specimen comes from a study of T-cell reconstitution after alpha-beta-depleted transplantation in children. Study results and caveats: T-cell counts and diversity at one year following transplant were attributed mainly to newly produced T cells. As was reported, about two months after transplant, alpha-beta T cells came from several hundred expanded graft clones. From surviving recipient T cells and thymic progenitors came the high day-60 TCRbeta diversity observed in some patients.

Molecular barcoding with unique molecular identifiers was used for the TCRbeta library. Each CDR3 protein is one row after TCRdb ran MiXCR on the PCR reads. The sample has roughly 790,000 distinct CDR3 sequences, roughly 15% seen once. J is TRBJ2-7 and V is TRBV3-1; no clear D. The TCR originated in a male patient younger than 18 who had a stem cell transplant for acute lymphoblastic leukemia, so the T cells may come from the graft donor. This material consisted of PBMCs, mostly from graft donor cells, taken 360 days after TCRalphabeta/CD19-depleted stem cell transplant. CDR3 nucleotide sequence: TGTGCCAGCAGCCAAGATAGGATGGGCCGGACCTCTACCCTCTACGAGCAGTACTTC. Amino acid sequence: CASSQDRMGRTSTLYEQYF.